The 9 T cell receptor beta chains below all came from one sample that was sequenced in a study of OX40 agonist ivuxolimab in advanced cancers. Profiled with immunoSEQ multiplex PCR; TCRdb holds only in-frame clones, not every one. Of over 90,000 clones in the sample, just over 85% are singletons; the top ten hold around 2%. Sequenced material: CD4+ or CD8+ T cells sorted from blood, taken in a trial of the OX40 agonist ivuxolimab. Source of these receptors: an adult with an advanced solid tumor such as melanoma, head and neck, liver or kidney cancer.

The V call is TRBV18, the J call TRBJ1-1; no reliable D call. CDR1 is KGHSH and CDR2 is LQKENI in the germline V gene. This CDR3 region has 14 residues. The V and J ends lost 0 bases and 2 bases respectively, with 7 bases between them. CDR3 amino acids: CASSPPMGNTEAFF. CDR3 bases: TGTGCCAGCTCACCACCGATGGGTAACACTGAAGCTTTCTTT.

The rearrangement uses TRBV28 and TRBJ1-4; no clear D gene. The CDR3 contains 12 residues. Germline loops: CDR1 MDHEN, CDR2 SYDVKM. V gave up 6 bases and J gave up 10 bases, with 12 bases separating them. CDR3 region: CASSLRIGKLFF. The DNA of the CDR3 is TGTGCCAGCAGCCTTAGGATAGGAAAACTGTTTTTT.

The chain links TRBV7-9 to TRBJ1-4; the D gene is possibly TRBD1 (6 bases). The V and J ends lost 2 bases and 6 bases respectively, with 10 bases between them. Germline V CDR1 and CDR2: SEHNR, FQNEAQ (reference sequence). The CDR3 covers 14 residues. The DNA for the CDR3 is TGTGCCAGCAGCTTAATGGGGGCAGATGAAAAACTGTTTTTT. Amino acid sequence: CASSLMGADEKLFF.

The V gene is TRBV27, the J gene TRBJ2-3, with TRBD2 as a possible D gene (6 bases). Germline-derived CDR1 and CDR2 are MNHEY and SMNVEV (reference sequence). Trimming removed 5 bases at V and 3 bases at J, with 9 bases between. The CDR3 runs to 13 residues. CDR3 residues: CASSPLATDTQYF. CDR3 DNA sequence: TGTGCCAGCAGTCCACTAGCAACAGATACGCAGTATTTT.

This rearrangement joins TRBV11-2 to TRBJ2-7; tentatively, D is TRBD2 (6 bases). Trimming took 3 bases from V and 6 from J, leaving 15 bases between them. This CDR3 comprises 14 residues. The germline V gene has CDR1 SGHAT and CDR2 FQNNGV. The CDR3 nucleotides are TGTGCCAGCAGCTTGGGGGGAATCCTTGGCGAGCAGTACTTC. Translating gives CASSLGGILGEQYF.

As for this clone: One end of the junction does not line up with germline, which may come from a read error. The chain links TRBV7-3 to TRBJ2-3, with 9 bases lining up with TRBD2. This CDR3 spans 14 amino acids. Germline CDR1 reads SGHTA; CDR2 reads FQGTGA. In DNA form, the CDR3 reads TGTGCCAGCAGCTTCGGGACTAGCAAAGATACGCAGTATTTT. It is translated as CASSFGTSKDTQYF.

The J gene is TRBJ2-3, the V gene TRBV15; 8 positions match TRBD2. The germline V gene has CDR1 LNHNV and CDR2 YYDKDF (reference sequence). The CDR3 sequence is 15 residues long. The ends lost 1 base at V and 1 base at J; junction bases unmatched: 1. The CDR3 nucleotides read TGTGCCACCAGCAGAGGTAGCGGGGGCACAGATACGCAGTATTTT. Its protein product is CATSRGSGGTDTQYF.

The chain joins TRBV7-9 to TRBJ2-5; D may be TRBD1 (5 bases). Trimming removed 3 bases at V and 4 bases at J, with 9 bases between. This CDR3 is 13 amino acids long. Germline V lookup: CDR1 SEHNR, CDR2 FQNEAQ (reference sequence). CDR3 amino acids: CASSLSGAETQYF. CDR3 coding DNA: TGTGCCAGCAGCTTGAGTGGGGCAGAGACCCAGTACTTC.

The CDR3: CASSLLGIYEQYF. CDR3 in DNA: TGTGCCAGCAGCTTATTAGGGATCTACGAGCAGTACTTC. The chain recombines TRBV7-9 with TRBJ2-7, with D unresolved. The V end lost 2 bases, the J end lost 3 bases, and 8 bases lay between the germline ends. CDR3 size: 13 residues. Germline CDR1 reads SEHNR; CDR2 reads FQNEAQ (reference sequence).